The 15 T cell receptor beta chains below all came from one sample that was sequenced in a study of OX40 agonist ivuxolimab in advanced cancers. Only in-frame clones appear in the TCRdb table, and some are missing; sequencing was by immunoSEQ multiplex PCR. Of about 40,000 clones listed, 88% are singletons. The material sequenced was CD4+ or CD8+ T cells sorted from blood, taken in a trial of the OX40 agonist ivuxolimab. Receptors were obtained from an adult with an advanced solid tumor such as melanoma, head and neck, liver or kidney cancer.

The chain employs TRBV2 and TRBJ1-2, with D possibly TRBD1 on 6 matching bases. The germline CDR1 and CDR2 sequences are SNHLY and FYNNEI. CDR3 length equals 13 residues. V dropped 1 base and J dropped 7 bases, with 10 bases sitting between them. The CDR3 bases are TGTGCCAGCAGTGAAGGGGGGGCCCTTGGCTACACCTTC. Translated, it gives CASSEGGALGYTF. Variable domain in full (rest from reference TRBV2 and TRBJ1-2): EPEVTQTPSHQVTQMGQEVILRCVPISNHLYFYWYRQILGQKVEFLVSFYNNEISEKSEIFDDQFSVERPDGSNFTLKIRSTKLEDSAMYFCASSEGGALGYTFGSGTRLTVV.

This rearrangement joins TRBV7-9 to TRBJ2-7; no firm D call. Germline loops: CDR1 SEHNR, CDR2 FQNEAQ (reference sequence). The CDR3 loop spans 14 amino acids. V was clipped by 7 bases and J by 0 bases, with 13 bases between them. The CDR3 coding sequence is TGTGCCAGCACCTCCTTTACAGTCTCCTACGAGCAGTACTTC. It encodes CASTSFTVSYEQYF.

In regard to this clone: Other DNA sequences from this sample encode an identical CDR3 as well. The rearrangement links TRBV27 to TRBJ1-2, with no clear D. The CDR3 is 14 residues long. Trimming shortened V by 0 bases and J by 4 bases, and 9 bases separated the two germline ends. Germline V gene sequence: CDR1 MNHEY, CDR2 SMNVEV (reference sequence). CDR3 coding DNA: TGTGCCAGCAGTTTATCCCCAGTTATCTATGGCTACACCTTC. Translating it yields CASSLSPVIYGYTF.

The V call is TRBV10-1, the J call TRBJ2-7; 7 bases align to TRBD2. From germline, CDR1 is WNHNN and CDR2 SYGVQD (reference sequence). V gave up 2 bases and J gave up 5 bases; unmatched junction bases: 3. This CDR3 is built from 13 residues. CDR3 protein: CASSEGGGNEQYF. The CDR3 DNA follows: TGCGCCAGCAGTGAGGGCGGGGGAAACGAGCAGTACTTC.

This clone was detected once. The chain joins TRBV27 to TRBJ2-6, with D unresolved. V was pared by 3 bases and J by 1 base, with 7 bases between. This CDR3 spans 15 amino acids. The germline V gene encodes CDR1 MNHEY and CDR2 SMNVEV (reference sequence). The CDR3 DNA sequence: TGTGCCAGCAGTTTCTCCCCTTCTGGGGCCAACGTCCTGACTTTC. This codes for CASSFSPSGANVLTF. Full variable domain (outside the CDR3, taken from reference TRBV27 and TRBJ2-6): EAQVTQNPRYLITVTGKKLTVTCSQNMNHEYMSWYRQDPGLGLRQIYYSMNVEVTDKGDVPEGYKVSRKEKRNFPLILESPSPNQTSLYFCASSFSPSGANVLTFGAGSRLTVL.

The chain is built from TRBV18 and TRBJ1-1; a possible D gene is TRBD1 (5 bases). Germline V lookup: CDR1 KGHSH, CDR2 LQKENI. Trimming took off 3 bases at V and 0 bases at J, with 8 bases between the two ends. The CDR3 spans 14 residues. The CDR3 region has the DNA TGTGCCAGCTCACCCAGGGAGATGAACACTGAAGCTTTCTTT. Translating gives CASSPREMNTEAFF.

The V call is TRBV27, the J call TRBJ1-2, with D perhaps TRBD1 (5 bases). Trimming took off 1 base at V and 0 bases at J, with 12 bases between the two ends. This CDR3 spans 16 amino acids. Looked up from germline, CDR1 is MNHEY and CDR2 is SMNVEV (reference sequence). CDR3 in DNA: TGTGCCAGCAGTTTATTATGGGAAGGGGCTAACTATGGCTACACCTTC. Its protein product is CASSLLWEGANYGYTF.

The V call is TRBV10-1, the J call TRBJ2-3, with TRBD2 matching 7 bases. The germline V gene has CDR1 WNHNN and CDR2 SYGVQD (reference sequence). Germline trimming cut 3 bases from V and 2 bases from J; bases unmatched to any gene: 8. This CDR3 is 16 amino acids long. The CDR3 region has the DNA TGCGCCAGCAGTGAATGGCGGGGGAATATCACAGATACGCAGTATTTT. Residues: CASSEWRGNITDTQYF.

The chain combines TRBV4-1 with TRBJ2-2; possibly TRBD2 for D (5 bases). Trimming removed 3 bases from V and 4 bases from J, with 18 bases in between. The CDR3 is made up of 17 amino acids. Looked up from germline, CDR1 is MGHRA and CDR2 is YSYEKL. The CDR3 spells CASSQKGVDFITGELFF. The CDR3 coding sequence is TGCGCCAGCAGCCAGAAGGGAGTGGACTTTATCACCGGGGAGCTGTTTTTT.

The CDR3 bases are TGTGCCAGCAGTGAAGCGCTTCGGGACAGGGATTTTCATTTT. Amino acids: CASSEALRDRDFHF. V is TRBV2 and J is TRBJ1-5; 9 nucleotides agree with TRBD1. Germline lookup yields CDR1 SNHLY and CDR2 FYNNEI. The junction had 10 bases not matched to a gene; V was cut back by 0 bases and J by 16 bases. The CDR3 is 14 residues long.

This chain joins TRBV11-2 and TRBJ2-4, with D tentatively TRBD2 (6 bases). V was shortened by 4 bases and J by 7 bases, with 14 bases between the two germline ends. The CDR3 loop spans 14 amino acids. CDR1 is SGHAT and CDR2 is FQNNGV in the germline V gene. The CDR3 region is CASSSSAGWNIQYF. The CDR3 DNA follows: TGTGCCAGCAGCTCTAGCGCAGGGTGGAACATTCAGTACTTC.

The rearrangement uses TRBV19 and TRBJ2-5, with unresolved D. This CDR3 is 14 amino acids long. From germline, CDR1 is LNHDA and CDR2 SQIVND (reference sequence). The V gene lost 3 bases and the J gene lost 5 bases, with 13 bases spanning the gap. This CDR3 reads CASSIWPAGETQYF. CDR3 nucleotides: TGTGCCAGTAGTATTTGGCCGGCCGGGGAGACCCAGTACTTC.

The CDR3, as DNA: TGTGCCAGCAGTCCAAGGGGGGACACTGAAGCTTTCTTT. Residues: CASSPRGDTEAFF. The chain is built from TRBV28 and TRBJ1-1; tentative D call: TRBD1 (6 bases). Germline assignment: CDR1 MDHEN and CDR2 SYDVKM. Trimming took off 5 bases at V and 3 bases at J, with 10 bases between the two ends. The CDR3 loop spans 13 amino acids.

This clone has only one observation. The V call is TRBV7-9, the J call TRBJ1-1, with 7 bases aligning to TRBD1. Germline lookup yields CDR1 SEHNR and CDR2 FQNEAQ (reference sequence). CDR3 length: 14 residues. V was clipped by 5 bases and J by 4 bases; unmatched bases: 7. CDR3 residues: CASSPRQGFTEAFF. CDR3 in DNA: TGTGCCAGCAGCCCCCGACAGGGCTTCACTGAAGCTTTCTTT.

The chain couples TRBV29-1 to TRBJ2-3; perhaps D is TRBD1 or TRBD2 (5 bases each). V lost 0 bases and J 8 bases, leaving 18 bases between the germline ends. Germline CDR1 SQVTM, CDR2 ANQGSEA. This CDR3 comprises 15 residues. The CDR3 loop is CSVEDLTGPLGTQYF. The CDR3 DNA reads TGCAGCGTTGAAGATCTTACGGGGCCCCTTGGTACGCAGTATTTT.